This T cell receptor beta chain was documented in a study of human T cells and chemical hapten exposure. Overall study context: 2% DPC applied to a 2 cm by 2 cm arm area sensitized donors. Patch testing placed 0.01% DPC on the upper back, with readings at 6 days.

This clonotype showed up just a few times. One entry per CDR3 protein, called by TCRdb with MiXCR from the RACE reads. The sample has under 200,000 distinct CDR3 sequences, roughly 25% seen once. Trimming removed 0 bases at V and 7 bases at J, with 9 bases between. This CDR3 is 13 amino acids long. Germline V CDR1 and CDR2: SGHTA, FQGTGA. Time point given: patch test 3, about 24 weeks after DPC sensitization. The treatment is: therapeutic diphenylcyclopropenone sensitization with weekly scalp DPC. Whole blood that had not been fractionated was the source of extracted total RNA. This TCR came from a woman aged 18 to 35 with alopecia areata. Some clones in this sample may be carry-over from other donors' samples. Sequenced here: whole blood, sampled in connection with sensitization to the hapten diphenylcyclopropenone (DPC). V usage is TRBV7-3 and J usage is TRBJ1-2, with D perhaps matching TRBD1 (5 bases). The CDR3 sequence: CASSLTKGSGYTF. CDR3 in DNA: TGTGCCAGCAGCTTAACTAAGGGGTCTGGCTACACCTTC.